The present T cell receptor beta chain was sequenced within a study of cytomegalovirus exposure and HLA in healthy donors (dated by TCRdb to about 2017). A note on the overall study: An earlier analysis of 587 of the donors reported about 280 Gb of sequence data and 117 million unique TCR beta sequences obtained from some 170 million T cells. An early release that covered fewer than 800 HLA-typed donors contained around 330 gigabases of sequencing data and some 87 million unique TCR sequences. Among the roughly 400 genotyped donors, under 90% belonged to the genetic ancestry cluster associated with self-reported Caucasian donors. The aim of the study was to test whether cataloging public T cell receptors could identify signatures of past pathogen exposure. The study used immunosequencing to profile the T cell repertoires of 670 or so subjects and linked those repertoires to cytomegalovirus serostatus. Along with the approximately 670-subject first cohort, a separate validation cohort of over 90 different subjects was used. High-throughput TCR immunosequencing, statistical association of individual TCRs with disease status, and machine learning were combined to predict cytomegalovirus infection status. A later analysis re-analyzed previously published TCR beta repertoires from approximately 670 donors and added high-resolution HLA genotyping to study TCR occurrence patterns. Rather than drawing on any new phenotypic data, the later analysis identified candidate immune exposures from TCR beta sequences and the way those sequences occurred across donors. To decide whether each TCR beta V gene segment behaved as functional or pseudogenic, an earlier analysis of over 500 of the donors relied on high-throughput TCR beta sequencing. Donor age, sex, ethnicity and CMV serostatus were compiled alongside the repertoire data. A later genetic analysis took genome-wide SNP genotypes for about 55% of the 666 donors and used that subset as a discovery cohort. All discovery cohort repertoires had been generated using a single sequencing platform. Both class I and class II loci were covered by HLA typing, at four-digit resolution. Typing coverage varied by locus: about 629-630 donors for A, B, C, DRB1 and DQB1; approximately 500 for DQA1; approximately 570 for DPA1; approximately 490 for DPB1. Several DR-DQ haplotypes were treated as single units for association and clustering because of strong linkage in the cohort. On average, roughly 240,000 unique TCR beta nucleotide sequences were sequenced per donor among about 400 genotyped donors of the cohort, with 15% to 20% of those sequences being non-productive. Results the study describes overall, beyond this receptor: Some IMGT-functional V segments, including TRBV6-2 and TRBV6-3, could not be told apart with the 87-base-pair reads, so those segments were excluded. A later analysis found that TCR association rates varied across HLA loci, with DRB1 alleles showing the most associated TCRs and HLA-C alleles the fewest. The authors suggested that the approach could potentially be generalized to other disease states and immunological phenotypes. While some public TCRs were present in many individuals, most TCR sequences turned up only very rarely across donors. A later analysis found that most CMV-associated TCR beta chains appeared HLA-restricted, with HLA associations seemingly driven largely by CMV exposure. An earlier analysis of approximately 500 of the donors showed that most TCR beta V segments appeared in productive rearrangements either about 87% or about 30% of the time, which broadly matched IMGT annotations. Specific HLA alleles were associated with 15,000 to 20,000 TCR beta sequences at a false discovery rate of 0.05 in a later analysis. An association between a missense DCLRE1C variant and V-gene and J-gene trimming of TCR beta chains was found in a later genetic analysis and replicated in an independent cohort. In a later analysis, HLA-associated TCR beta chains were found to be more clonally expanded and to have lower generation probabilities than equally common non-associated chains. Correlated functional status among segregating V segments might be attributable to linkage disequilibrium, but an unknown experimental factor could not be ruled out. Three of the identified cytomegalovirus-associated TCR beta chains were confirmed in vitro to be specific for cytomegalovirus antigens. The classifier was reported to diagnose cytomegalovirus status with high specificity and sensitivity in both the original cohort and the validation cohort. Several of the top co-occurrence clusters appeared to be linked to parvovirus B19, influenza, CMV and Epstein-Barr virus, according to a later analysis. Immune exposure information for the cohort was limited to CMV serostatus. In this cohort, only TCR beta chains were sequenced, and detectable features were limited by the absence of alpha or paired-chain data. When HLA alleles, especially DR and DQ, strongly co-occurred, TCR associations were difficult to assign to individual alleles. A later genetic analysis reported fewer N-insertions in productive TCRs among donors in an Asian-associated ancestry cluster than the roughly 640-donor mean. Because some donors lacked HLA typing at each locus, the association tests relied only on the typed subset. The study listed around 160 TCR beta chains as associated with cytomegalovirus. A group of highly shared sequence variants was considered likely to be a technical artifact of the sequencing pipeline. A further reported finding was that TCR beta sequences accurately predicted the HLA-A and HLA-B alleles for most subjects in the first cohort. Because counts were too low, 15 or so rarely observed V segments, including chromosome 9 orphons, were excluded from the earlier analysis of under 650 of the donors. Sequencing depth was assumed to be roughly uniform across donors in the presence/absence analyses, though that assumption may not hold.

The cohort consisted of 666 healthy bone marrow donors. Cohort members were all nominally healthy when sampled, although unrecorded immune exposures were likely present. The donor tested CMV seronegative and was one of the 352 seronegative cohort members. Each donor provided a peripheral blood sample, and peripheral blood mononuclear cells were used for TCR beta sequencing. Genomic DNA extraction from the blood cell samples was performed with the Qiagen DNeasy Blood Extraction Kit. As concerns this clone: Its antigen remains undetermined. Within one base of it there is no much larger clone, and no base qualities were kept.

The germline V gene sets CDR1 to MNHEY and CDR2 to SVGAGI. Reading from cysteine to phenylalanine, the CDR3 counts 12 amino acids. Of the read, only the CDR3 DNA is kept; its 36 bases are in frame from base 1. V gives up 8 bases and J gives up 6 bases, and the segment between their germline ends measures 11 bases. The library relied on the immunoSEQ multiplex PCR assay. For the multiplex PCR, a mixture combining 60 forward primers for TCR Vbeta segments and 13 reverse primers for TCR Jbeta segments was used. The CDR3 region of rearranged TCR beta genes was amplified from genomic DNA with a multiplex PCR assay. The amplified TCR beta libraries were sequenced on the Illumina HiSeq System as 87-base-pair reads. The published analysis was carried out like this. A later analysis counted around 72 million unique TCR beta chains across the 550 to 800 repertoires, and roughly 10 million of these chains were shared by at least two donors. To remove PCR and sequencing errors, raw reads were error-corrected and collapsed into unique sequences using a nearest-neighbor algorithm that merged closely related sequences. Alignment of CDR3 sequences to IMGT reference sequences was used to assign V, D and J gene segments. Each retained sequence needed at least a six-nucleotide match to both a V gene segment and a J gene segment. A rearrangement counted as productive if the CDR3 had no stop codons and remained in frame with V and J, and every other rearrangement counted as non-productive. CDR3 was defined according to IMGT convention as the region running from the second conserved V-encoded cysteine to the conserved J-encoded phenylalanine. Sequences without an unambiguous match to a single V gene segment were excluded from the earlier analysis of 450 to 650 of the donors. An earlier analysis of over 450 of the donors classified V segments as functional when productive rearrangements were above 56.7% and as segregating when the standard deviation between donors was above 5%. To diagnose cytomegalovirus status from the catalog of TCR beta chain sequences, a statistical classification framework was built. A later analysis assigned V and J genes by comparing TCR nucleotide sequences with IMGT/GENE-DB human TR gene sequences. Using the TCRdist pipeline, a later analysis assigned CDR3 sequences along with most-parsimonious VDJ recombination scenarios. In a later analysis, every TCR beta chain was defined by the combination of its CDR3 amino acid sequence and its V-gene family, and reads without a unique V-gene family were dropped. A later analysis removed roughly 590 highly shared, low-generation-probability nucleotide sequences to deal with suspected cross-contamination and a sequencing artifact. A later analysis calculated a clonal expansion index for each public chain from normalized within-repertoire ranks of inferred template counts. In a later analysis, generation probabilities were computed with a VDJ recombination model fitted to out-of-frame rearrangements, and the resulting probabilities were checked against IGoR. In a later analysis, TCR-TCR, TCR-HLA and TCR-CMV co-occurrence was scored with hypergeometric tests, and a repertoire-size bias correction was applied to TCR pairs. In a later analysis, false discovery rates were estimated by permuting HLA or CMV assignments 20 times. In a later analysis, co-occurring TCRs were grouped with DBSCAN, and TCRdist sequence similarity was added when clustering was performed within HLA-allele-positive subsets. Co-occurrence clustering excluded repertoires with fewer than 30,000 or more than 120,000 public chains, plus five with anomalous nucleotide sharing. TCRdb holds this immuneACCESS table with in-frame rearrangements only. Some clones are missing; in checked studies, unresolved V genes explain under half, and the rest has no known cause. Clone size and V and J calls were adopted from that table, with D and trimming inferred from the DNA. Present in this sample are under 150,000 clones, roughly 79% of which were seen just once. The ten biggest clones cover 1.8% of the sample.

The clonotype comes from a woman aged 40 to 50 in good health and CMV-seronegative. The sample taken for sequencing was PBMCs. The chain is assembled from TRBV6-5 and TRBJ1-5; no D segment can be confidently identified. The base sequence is TGTGCCAGCCGGTCCGGGAGTCAGCCCCAGCATTTT. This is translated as CASRSGSQPQHF.